The next 5 T cell receptor beta chains were all read from a single sample in a study of graft-versus-host responses after intestinal transplantation. Which antigens these TCRs recognize remains unknown. The method was immunoSEQ multiplex PCR; TCRdb's version includes in-frame clones alone and lacks a portion of them. Of tens of thousands of clones listed, 82% are singletons. Sequencing used unstimulated CD8+ T cells sorted from spleen or lymph node cells, obtained before transplant. The receptors derive from a human donor who was the organ donor for an intestinal transplant.

The gene calls are TRBV30 and TRBJ2-3, with D possibly called TRBD1 or TRBD2 (5 bases each). This CDR3 region has 16 residues. The germline gives CDR1 GTSNPN, CDR2 SVGIG (reference sequence). V was cut by 3 bases and J by 2 bases, with 18 bases left in between. The DNA of the CDR3 is TGTGCCTGGAGGGGGGTTTGGCGGAGCTCCACAGATACGCAGTATTTT. Residues: CAWRGVWRSSTDTQYF.

This rearrangement joins TRBV6-5 to TRBJ2-7, with D uncertain. Trimming took 2 bases from V and 3 from J, leaving 2 bases between them. The CDR3 has 11 residues. CDR1 is MNHEY and CDR2 is SVGAGI in the germline V gene. The CDR3 spells CASSYNYEQYF. CDR3 DNA sequence: TGTGCCAGCAGTTACAACTACGAGCAGTACTTC.

CDR3: CASRDRTGFHYGYTF. The CDR3, as DNA: TGTGCCAGCAGAGACCGGACAGGGTTCCACTATGGCTACACCTTC. The gene calls are TRBV27 and TRBJ1-2; 8 positions match TRBD1. This CDR3 region has 15 residues. The trim removed 6 bases at V and 3 bases at J, leaving 9 bases unmatched. Germline V gene sequence: CDR1 MNHEY, CDR2 SMNVEV (reference sequence).

This clone is a singleton in its sample. This chain joins TRBV2 and TRBJ2-7; 9 bases align to TRBD1. CDR1 SNHLY and CDR2 FYNNEI come from the germline V gene. V lost 4 bases and J lost 2; bases outside the gene matches: 0. The CDR3 runs to 13 residues. The CDR3 sequence: CASSGQGAYEQYF. The DNA of the CDR3 is TGTGCCAGCAGTGGACAGGGGGCCTACGAGCAGTACTTC.

As for this clone: Additional DNA sequences in this sample encode the identical CDR3. The chain is built from TRBV6-5 and TRBJ1-5; TRBD1 is a possible D gene (5 bases). The germline V gene has CDR1 MNHEY and CDR2 SVGAGI. Trimming cost V 5 bases and J 1 base, with 9 bases left between them. This CDR3 is built from 14 residues. This CDR3 is CASSQGPSNQPQHF. CDR3 nucleotide sequence: TGTGCCAGCAGTCAGGGACCGAGCAATCAGCCCCAGCATTTT.